This entry lists 29 T cell receptor beta chains sequenced from one sample in a study of T cell repertoires in cytomegalovirus infection. TCRdb redid the calling of the reads with MiXCR, one entry per CDR3 protein. Of 110,000 or so distinct CDR3 sequences listed, roughly 31% are singletons. The antigens of these receptors remain unknown. This specimen was CD8+ T cells from cultured PBMCs, taken from culture after CMV antigen stimulation. These receptors originate from a human donor in good health (CMV status not recorded). Some clones in this sample may be carry-over from other donors' samples.

This clonotype has only a few counts. CDR3 bases: TGCAGCGTTGAAGAGCGGGGGGGCCGCACAGATACGCAGTATTTT. Encoded protein: CSVEERGGRTDTQYF. The chain employs TRBV29-1 and TRBJ2-3; 9 nucleotides align to TRBD2. This CDR3 spans 15 amino acids. The germline gives CDR1 SQVTM, CDR2 ANQGSEA. Germline trimming cut 0 bases from V and 1 base from J; bases unmatched to any gene: 2.

The chain recombines TRBV9 with TRBJ1-2, with unresolved D. Deletions cut 0 bases from V and 7 bases from J, with 13 bases between. Germline CDR1 is SGDLS and CDR2 is YYNGEE. The CDR3 is made up of 14 amino acids. CDR3: CASSVGDVWGGYTF. For the CDR3, the DNA is TGTGCCAGCAGCGTAGGTGATGTATGGGGTGGCTACACCTTC.

The chain uses TRBV20-1 and TRBJ1-2; D unclear. The germline gives CDR1 DFQATT, CDR2 SNEGSKA (reference sequence). The CDR3 has 12 residues. The V end lost 3 bases, the J end lost 4 bases, and 9 bases lay between the germline ends. CDR3 sequence reads: CSASASPYGYTF. In DNA, the CDR3 is TGCAGTGCTAGCGCGTCACCCTATGGCTACACCTTC.

This clonotype has just a few counts. The rearrangement uses TRBV2 and TRBJ2-1; perhaps TRBD2 as D (6 bases). This CDR3 has 15 amino acids. V was clipped by 1 base and J by 8 bases, with 15 bases between them. CDR1 is SNHLY and CDR2 is FYNNEI in the germline V gene. As DNA, the CDR3 is TGTGCCAGCAGTGAAGGGGCTAGCGCGATCTATGAGCAGTTCTTC. It specifies CASSEGASAIYEQFF.

This clonotype occurred a few times. This chain connects TRBV7-6 to TRBJ2-1; D might be TRBD1 (5 bases). V gave up 1 base and J gave up 5 bases, with 9 bases separating them. Germline lookup yields CDR1 SGHVS and CDR2 FNYEAQ. There are 14 residues in the CDR3. The CDR3 DNA reads TGTGCCAGCAGCTTAGTAGTCAGGGACAATGAGCAGTTCTTC. It specifies CASSLVVRDNEQFF.

This clonotype was counted between two and nine times. The chain links TRBV7-9 to TRBJ2-3, with D unresolved. CDR3 length: 16 amino acids. Trimming removed 1 base from V and 2 bases from J, with 13 bases in between. Germline V CDR1 and CDR2: SEHNR, FQNEAQ (reference sequence). CDR3 sequence: CASSLVTVSPTDTQYF. The CDR3 DNA is TGTGCCAGCAGCTTAGTTACAGTCTCCCCCACAGATACGCAGTATTTT.

The chain carries TRBV2 and TRBJ2-7; the D is unclear. The germline V and J ends were trimmed by 3 bases and 4 bases, with 7 bases remaining between them. Germline CDR1 reads SNHLY; CDR2 reads FYNNEI. The CDR3 consists of 12 residues. CDR3 in amino acids: CASSDFLYEQYF. CDR3 DNA sequence: TGTGCCAGCAGTGATTTCCTGTACGAGCAGTACTTC.

This clonotype was seen a few times. The chain carries TRBV6-1 and TRBJ2-7, with a possible D match to TRBD2 (7 bases). The CDR3 spans 13 residues. V was pared by 10 bases and J by 5 bases, with 18 bases between. The germline V gene has CDR1 MNHNS and CDR2 SASEGT. DNA for the CDR3: TGTGCCACCGCCCTTGGGGGGGCCCACGAGCAGTACTTC. This codes for CATALGGAHEQYF.

J is TRBJ1-6 and V is TRBV7-8; TRBD1 is a possible D gene (5 bases). This CDR3 contains 16 residues. Germline CDR1 is SGHVS and CDR2 is FQNEAQ. V dropped 2 bases and J dropped 6 bases, with 14 bases sitting between them. In DNA, the CDR3 is TGTGCCAGCAGCTTATTAGGGGAACAGGCTAATTCACCCCTCCACTTT. It translates to CASSLLGEQANSPLHF. Complete variable domain (other parts from reference TRBV7-8 and TRBJ1-6): GAGVSQSPRYKVAKRGQDVALRCDPISGHVSLFWYQQALGQGPEFLTYFQNEAQLDKSGLPSDRFFAERPEGSVSTLKIQRTQQEDSAVYLCASSLLGEQANSPLHFGNGTRLTVT.

This clonotype occurred once. J is TRBJ2-5 and V is TRBV28; TRBD1 is a possible D gene (6 bases). CDR3 length: 18 residues. Trimming stripped 2 bases from V and 4 bases from J, with 23 bases between. Per germline, CDR1 MDHEN and CDR2 SYDVKM. CDR3: CASSLIGGATPRGETQYF. CDR3 nucleotide sequence: TGTGCCAGCAGTTTAATTGGTGGTGCCACACCCAGGGGAGAGACCCAGTACTTC.

The rearrangement links TRBV6-2 or TRBV6-3 to TRBJ2-7; D is possibly TRBD2 (5 bases). This CDR3 has 14 residues. Deletions cut 3 bases from V and 7 bases from J, with 16 bases between. Germline assignment: CDR1 MNHEY and CDR2 SVGEGT. The CDR3, as DNA: TGTGCCAGCAGTTATTCACTGCCTCCGGGAGAGCAGTACTTC. Its protein is CASSYSLPPGEQYF.

This clonotype was seen more than once but under ten times. V gene TRBV7-9 combines with J gene TRBJ2-7; a possible D gene is TRBD2 (6 bases). CDR3 length equals 14 residues. CDR1 and CDR2 from the germline V gene are SEHNR and FQNEAQ (reference sequence). Trimming left V 1 base short and J 4 bases short, with 11 bases between. CDR3 in DNA: TGTGCCAGCAGCTTAGGTGGGGCGGGGTACGAGCAGTACTTC. As protein: CASSLGGAGYEQYF.

The chain is built from TRBV6-1 and TRBJ2-4, with 10 nucleotides matching TRBD1. V gave up 4 bases and J gave up 5 bases; unmatched junction bases: 5. Per the germline V gene, CDR1 is MNHNS and CDR2 is SASEGT. CDR3 length equals 15 residues. DNA of the CDR3: TGTGCCAGCAGTGTGTGGGGGACAGGGGAAAACATTCAGTACTTC. Protein sequence: CASSVWGTGENIQYF.

This clonotype was recorded a few times. The rearrangement uses TRBV11-2 and TRBJ1-3; possible D gene TRBD1, 5 bases. CDR1 SGHAT and CDR2 FQNNGV come from the germline V gene. This CDR3 is built from 17 residues. V was pared by 1 base and J by 0 bases, with 13 bases between. The CDR3 loop is CASSLVFGASSGNTIYF. Here the CDR3 DNA reads TGTGCCAGCAGCTTAGTTTTTGGGGCAAGCTCTGGAAACACCATATATTTT.

This clonotype was detected only a few times. V gene TRBV6-1 combines with J gene TRBJ1-1, with 10 bases fitting TRBD1. The germline CDR1 and CDR2 sequences are MNHNS and SASEGT. This CDR3 is built from 14 residues. The V and J ends lost 10 bases and 4 bases, in that order; junction bases with no gene match: 9. CDR3 DNA: TGTGCCACATGCCGGGACAGGGGCTCCACTGAAGCTTTCTTT. It yields the protein CATCRDRGSTEAFF.

The chain uses TRBV12-3 or TRBV12-4 and TRBJ2-3; TRBD1 agrees at 8 bases. Trimming took 5 bases from V and 3 from J; bases not matched to a gene: 16. CDR3 size: 18 residues. The CDR3 region is CASSQGDRLVFGTDTQYF. As DNA, the CDR3 is TGTGCCAGCAGTCAGGGGGACAGGTTGGTTTTTGGGACAGATACGCAGTATTTT.

This chain uses TRBV7-7 with TRBJ2-3, with D possibly matching TRBD2 (6 bases). CDR1 is SSHAT, CDR2 FNYEAQ, per germline (reference sequence). The CDR3 is made up of 12 amino acids. CDR3 DNA sequence: TGTGCTATCGGGGAGGTCACAGATACGCAGTATTTT. This codes for CAIGEVTDTQYF.

The rearrangement links TRBV7-9 to TRBJ2-1; D not certain. This CDR3 region has 10 residues. Trimming removed 6 bases from V and 5 bases from J, with 2 bases in between. Germline assignment: CDR1 SEHNR and CDR2 FQNEAQ (reference sequence). The CDR3 region has the DNA TGTGCCAGCAGTAACAATGAGCAGTTCTTC. As protein: CASSNNEQFF.

A few counts support this clonotype. CDR3 in DNA: TGTGCCAGCAGCTTGGGGCTAGCGGATTACAATGAGCAGTTCTTC. Translation: CASSLGLADYNEQFF. The gene calls are TRBV5-5 and TRBJ2-1; 7 nucleotides match TRBD2. Germline-derived CDR1 and CDR2 are SGHKS and YYEKEE (reference sequence). The V segment lost 0 bases and the J segment 4 bases; nucleotides outside the gene matches: 4. This CDR3 has 15 residues.

This chain joins TRBV12-3 or TRBV12-4 and TRBJ1-5; no definite D call. V was trimmed by 1 base and J by 7 bases, leaving 8 bases between them. This CDR3 has 13 amino acids. The CDR3 bases are TGTGCCAGCAGTTTAGGAGGGAAGCAGCCCCAGCATTTT. As protein: CASSLGGKQPQHF.

At least ten counts were recorded for this clonotype. This chain joins TRBV12-3 or TRBV12-4 and TRBJ2-2; 11 bases align to TRBD2. This CDR3 is built from 18 residues. Trimming cost V 5 bases and J 2 bases; bases outside gene matches: 10. CDR3 nucleotide sequence: TGTGCCAGCAGTGACTCTAGCGGGGGGACTATTAACACCGGGGAGCTGTTTTTT. Its translation is CASSDSSGGTINTGELFF.

Here the CDR3 reads CASSDRQGTALNTEAFF. Written as DNA, the CDR3 is TGTGCCAGCAGTGACAGACAGGGGACAGCATTGAACACTGAAGCTTTCTTT. The rearrangement links TRBV5-8 to TRBJ1-1; 8 bases agree with TRBD1. The J segment lost 0 bases and the V segment lost 5 bases, leaving 12 bases of the junction unmatched. The CDR3 is 17 amino acids. Germline V gene data show CDR1 as SGHTS and CDR2 as YDEGEE.

The chain links TRBV15 to TRBJ2-7; TRBD1 might be the D (5 bases). Germline V gene lookup returns CDR1 LNHNV and CDR2 YYDKDF (reference sequence). The V and J ends lost 0 bases and 4 bases respectively, with 10 bases between them. The CDR3 has 14 residues. DNA of the CDR3: TGTGCCACCAGCAGAGATAACAGGATGTACGAGCAGTACTTC. Protein product: CATSRDNRMYEQYF.

This clonotype was seen a few times. This sequence joins TRBV6-6 and TRBJ2-5; TRBD2 matches at 12 bases. V shed 0 bases, J shed 2 bases, and the junction held 13 bases outside the gene matches. This CDR3 is 20 amino acids long. Germline lookup yields CDR1 MNHNY and CDR2 SVGAGI (reference sequence). The CDR3 DNA reads as TGTGCCAGCAGTTACTCGATCGTGGCTAGCGGGGGGGCAAAACAAGAGACCCAGTACTTC. It yields the protein CASSYSIVASGGAKQETQYF.

The rearrangement uses TRBV6-1 and TRBJ1-2; 10 bases match TRBD1. Germline V gene lookup returns CDR1 MNHNS and CDR2 SASEGT. This CDR3 is 17 amino acids long. V gave up 3 bases and J gave up 8 bases; unmatched junction bases: 15. The CDR3 loop reads CASSEPGQGTRGGGYTF. The CDR3 DNA reads as TGTGCCAGCAGTGAGCCGGGACAGGGGACGAGAGGCGGAGGCTACACCTTC.

This chain links TRBV27 with TRBJ2-3, with TRBD2 matching 9 bases. The V gene's germline CDR1 is MNHEY and CDR2 SMNVEV (reference sequence). The CDR3 covers 16 residues. Trimming at V came to 2 bases and at J to 0 bases, leaving 3 bases not matched to a gene. CDR3 sequence reads: CASSLGLAWSTDTQYF. In nucleotides, the CDR3 is TGTGCCAGCAGTTTAGGACTAGCGTGGAGCACAGATACGCAGTATTTT.

The chain is built from TRBV11-2 and TRBJ2-7; 7 bases align to TRBD2. Germline CDR1 and CDR2: SGHAT and FQNNGV. The CDR3 extends over 16 amino acids. V was pared by 0 bases and J by 5 bases, with 10 bases of the junction left unmatched. CDR3 residues: CASSLDSGWALDEQYF. CDR3 in DNA: TGTGCCAGCAGCTTAGATAGCGGGTGGGCTTTGGACGAGCAGTACTTC.

This clonotype was seen more than once but under ten times. The J gene is TRBJ2-7, the V gene TRBV7-2, with 9 bases identical to TRBD1. The J segment lost 3 bases and the V segment lost 2 bases, leaving 11 bases of the junction unmatched. The CDR3 is 17 amino acids. The germline gives CDR1 SGHTA, CDR2 FQGNSA. Here the CDR3 DNA reads TGTGCCAGCAGCTTAACCCCCAGGGACAGGGTTCACTACGAGCAGTACTTC. Its translation: CASSLTPRDRVHYEQYF. Full variable domain (outside the CDR3, taken from reference TRBV7-2 and TRBJ2-7): GAGVSQSPSNKVTEKGKDVELRCDPISGHTALYWYRQSLGQGLEFLIYFQGNSAPDKSGLPSDRFSAERTGGSVSTLTIQRTQQEDSAVYLCASSLTPRDRVHYEQYFGPGTRLTVT.

The V and J genes are TRBV4-3 and TRBJ2-5, with TRBD1 matching over 7 bases. The CDR3 runs to 14 residues. V lost 4 bases and J lost 2; bases outside the gene matches: 4. Germline CDR1 LGHNA, CDR2 YSLEER. CDR3 sequence reads: CASSLGTEQETQYF. The CDR3 DNA follows: TGCGCCAGCAGCCTAGGGACAGAGCAAGAGACCCAGTACTTC.